The T cell receptor beta chain described here comes from a study of blood T cells in healthy people across ages. Looking at the study overall: The capture of about one barcoded beta molecule per two T cells was achieved by template switching.

Findings and caveats of the study: Age advanced and TCR beta diversity per million T cells fell, roughly linearly. Not knowing donor CMV status may have confounded expanded clonotype changes.

Note on this clonotype: Its target is unknown.

There are 16 residues in the CDR3. V trimming: 3 bases; J trimming: 4 bases; junction bases outside the gene matches: 7. CDR1 is SQVTM, CDR2 ANQGSEA, per germline. Using a J-beta primer mix together with a sample-barcoded 5' primer, a second PCR was run for roughly 6 to 12 cycles. TCRdb analysed the 5' RACE reads with MiXCR anew, one entry per CDR3 protein. The sample records over 1,500,000 distinct CDR3 sequences, 49% being singletons. Each sample provided at least 5.5 micrograms of extracted total RNA. The J gene is TRBJ2-1, the V gene TRBV29-1, with 12 bases aligning to TRBD1. The TCR sequence derives from a woman aged 35 to 49 in good health. Sequenced material: blood. As DNA, the CDR3 is TGCAGCGTTGATGGGACAGGGGGCGCCAATTACAATGAGCAGTTCTTC. Translation: CSVDGTGGANYNEQFF.